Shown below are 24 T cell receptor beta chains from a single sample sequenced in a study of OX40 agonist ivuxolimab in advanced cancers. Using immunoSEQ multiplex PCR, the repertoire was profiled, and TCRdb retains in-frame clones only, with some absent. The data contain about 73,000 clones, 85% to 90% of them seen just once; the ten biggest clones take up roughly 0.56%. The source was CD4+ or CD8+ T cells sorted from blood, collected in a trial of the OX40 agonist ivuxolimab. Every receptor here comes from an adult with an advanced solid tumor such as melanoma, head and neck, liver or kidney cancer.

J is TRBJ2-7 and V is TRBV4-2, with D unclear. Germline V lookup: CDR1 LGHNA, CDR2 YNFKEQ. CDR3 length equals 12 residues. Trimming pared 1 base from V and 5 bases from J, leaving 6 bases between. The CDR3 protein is CASSQAYDEQYF. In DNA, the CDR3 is TGTGCCAGCAGCCAAGCTTACGACGAGCAGTACTTC.

CDR3 region: CASSVDIGDYGYTF. DNA of the CDR3: TGTGCCAGCAGCGTAGATATAGGGGACTATGGCTACACCTTC. The rearrangement uses TRBV9 and TRBJ1-2; D is possibly TRBD1 (5 bases). V lost 0 bases to trimming and J lost 3 bases, with 9 bases between them. CDR3 length: 14 residues. CDR1 and CDR2 (germline): SGDLS, YYNGEE.

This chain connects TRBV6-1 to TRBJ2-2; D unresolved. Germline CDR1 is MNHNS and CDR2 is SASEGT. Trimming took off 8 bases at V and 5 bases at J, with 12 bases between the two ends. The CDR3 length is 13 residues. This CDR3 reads CASSRSATGELFF. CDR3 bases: TGTGCCAGCTCTCGCTCAGCAACCGGGGAGCTGTTTTTT.

The CDR3 bases are TGTGCCTGGAGTGGGACAGGGGGCAGCACAGATACGCAGTATTTT. It specifies CAWSGTGGSTDTQYF. The chain employs TRBV30 and TRBJ2-3, with 11 nucleotides matching TRBD1. Germline V lookup: CDR1 GTSNPN, CDR2 SVGIG (reference sequence). The CDR3 is 15 amino acids. Trimming took 1 base from V and 0 from J; bases not matched to a gene: 0.

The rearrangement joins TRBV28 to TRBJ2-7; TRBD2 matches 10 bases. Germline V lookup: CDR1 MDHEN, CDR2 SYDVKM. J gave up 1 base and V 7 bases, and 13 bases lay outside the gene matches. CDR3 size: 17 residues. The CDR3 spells CASTPSHTLAGSYEQYF. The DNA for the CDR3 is TGTGCCAGCACCCCCAGCCATACACTAGCGGGATCCTACGAGCAGTACTTC. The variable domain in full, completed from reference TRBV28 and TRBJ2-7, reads DVKVTQSSRYLVKRTGEKVFLECVQDMDHENMFWYRQDPGLGLRLIYFSYDVKMKEKGDIPEGYSVSREKKERFSLILESASTNQTSMYLCASTPSHTLAGSYEQYFGPGTRLTVT.

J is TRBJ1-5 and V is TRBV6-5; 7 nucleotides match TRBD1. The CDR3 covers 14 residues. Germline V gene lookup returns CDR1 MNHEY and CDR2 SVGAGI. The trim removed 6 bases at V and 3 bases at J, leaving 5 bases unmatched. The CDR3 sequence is CASSRGSLNQPQHF. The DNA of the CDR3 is TGTGCCAGCAGCAGGGGGTCCCTCAATCAGCCCCAGCATTTT.

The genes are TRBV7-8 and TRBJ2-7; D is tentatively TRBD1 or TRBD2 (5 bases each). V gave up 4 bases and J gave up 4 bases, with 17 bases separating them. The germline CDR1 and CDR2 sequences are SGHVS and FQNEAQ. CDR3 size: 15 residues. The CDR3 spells CASSYGTDTSYEQYF. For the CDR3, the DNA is TGTGCCAGCAGCTACGGGACGGATACTAGTTACGAGCAGTACTTC.

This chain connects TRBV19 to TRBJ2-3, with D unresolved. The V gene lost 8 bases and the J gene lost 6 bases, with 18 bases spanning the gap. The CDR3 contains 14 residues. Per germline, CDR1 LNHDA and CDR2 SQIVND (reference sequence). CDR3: CASSPASLWDTQYF. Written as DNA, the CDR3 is TGTGCCAGTTCTCCGGCCTCTTTGTGGGATACGCAGTATTTT.

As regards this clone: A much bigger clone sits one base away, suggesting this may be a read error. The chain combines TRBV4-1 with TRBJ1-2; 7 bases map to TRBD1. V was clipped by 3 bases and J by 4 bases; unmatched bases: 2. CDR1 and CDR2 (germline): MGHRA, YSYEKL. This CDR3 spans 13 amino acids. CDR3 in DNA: TGCGCCAGCAGCCAGGACAGGTTCTATGGCTACACCTTC. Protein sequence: CASSQDRFYGYTF.

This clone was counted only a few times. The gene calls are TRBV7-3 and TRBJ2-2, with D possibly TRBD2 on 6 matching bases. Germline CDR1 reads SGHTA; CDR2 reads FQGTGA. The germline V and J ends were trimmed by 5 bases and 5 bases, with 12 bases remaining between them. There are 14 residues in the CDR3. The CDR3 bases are TGTGCCAGCAGCCGGGAGCCTGGGACCGGGGAGCTGTTTTTT. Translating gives CASSREPGTGELFF.

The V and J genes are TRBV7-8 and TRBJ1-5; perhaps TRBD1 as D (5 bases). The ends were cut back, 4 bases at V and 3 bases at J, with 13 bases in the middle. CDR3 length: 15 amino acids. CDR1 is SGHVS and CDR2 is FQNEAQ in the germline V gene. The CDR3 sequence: CASSSRDGINQPQHF. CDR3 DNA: TGTGCCAGCAGCTCGCGGGACGGTATCAATCAGCCCCAGCATTTT.

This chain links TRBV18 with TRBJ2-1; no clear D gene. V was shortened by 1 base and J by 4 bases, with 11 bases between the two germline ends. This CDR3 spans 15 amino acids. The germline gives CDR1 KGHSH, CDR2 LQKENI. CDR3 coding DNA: TGTGCCAGCTCACCACGCGAATCGCTATACAATGAGCAGTTCTTC. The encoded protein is CASSPRESLYNEQFF. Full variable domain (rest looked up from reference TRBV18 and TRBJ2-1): NAGVMQNPRHLVRRRGQEARLRCSPMKGHSHVYWYRQLPEEGLKFMVYLQKENIIDESGMPKERFSAEFPKEGPSILRIQQVVRGDSAAYFCASSPRESLYNEQFFGPGTRLTVL.

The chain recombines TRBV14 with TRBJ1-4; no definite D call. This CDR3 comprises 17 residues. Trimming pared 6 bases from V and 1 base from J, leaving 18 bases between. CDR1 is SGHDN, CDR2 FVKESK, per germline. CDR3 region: CASRSPWRRLTNEKLFF. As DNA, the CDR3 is TGTGCCAGCAGGTCTCCGTGGCGGAGGTTAACTAATGAAAAACTGTTTTTT.

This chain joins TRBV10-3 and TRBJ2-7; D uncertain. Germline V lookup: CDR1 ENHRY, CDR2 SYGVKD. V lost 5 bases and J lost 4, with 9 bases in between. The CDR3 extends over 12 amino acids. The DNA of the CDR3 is TGTGCCATCAGTACCGTAGGATACGAGCAGTACTTC. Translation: CAISTVGYEQYF.

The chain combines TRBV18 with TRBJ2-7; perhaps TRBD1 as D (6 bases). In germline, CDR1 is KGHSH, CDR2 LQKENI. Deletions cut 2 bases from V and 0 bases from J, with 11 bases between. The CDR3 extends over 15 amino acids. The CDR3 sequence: CASSPAGVGSYEQYF. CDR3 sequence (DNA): TGTGCCAGCTCACCAGCAGGGGTGGGCTCCTACGAGCAGTACTTC.

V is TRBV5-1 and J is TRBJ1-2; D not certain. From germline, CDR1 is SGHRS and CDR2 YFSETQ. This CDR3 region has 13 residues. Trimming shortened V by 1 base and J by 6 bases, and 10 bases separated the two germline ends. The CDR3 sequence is CASSLNAGDGYTF. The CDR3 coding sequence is TGCGCCAGCAGCTTGAACGCCGGGGATGGCTACACCTTC.

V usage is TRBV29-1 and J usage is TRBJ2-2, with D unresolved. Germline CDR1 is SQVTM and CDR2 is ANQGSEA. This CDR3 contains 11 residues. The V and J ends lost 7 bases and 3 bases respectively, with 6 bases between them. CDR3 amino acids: CSAEDTGELFF. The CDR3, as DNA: TGCAGCGCTGAGGACACCGGGGAGCTGTTTTTT.

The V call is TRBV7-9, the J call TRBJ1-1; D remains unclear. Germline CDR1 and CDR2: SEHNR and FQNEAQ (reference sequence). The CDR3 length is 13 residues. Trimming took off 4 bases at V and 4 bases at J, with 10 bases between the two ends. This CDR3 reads CASSSKGGTEAFF. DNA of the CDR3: TGTGCCAGCAGCTCGAAGGGTGGCACTGAAGCTTTCTTT.

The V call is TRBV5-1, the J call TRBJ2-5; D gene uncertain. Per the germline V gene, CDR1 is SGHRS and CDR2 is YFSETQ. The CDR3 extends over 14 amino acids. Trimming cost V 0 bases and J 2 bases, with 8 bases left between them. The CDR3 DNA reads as TGCGCCAGCAGCTTGGTCTCCAGTCAAGAGACCCAGTACTTC. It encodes CASSLVSSQETQYF. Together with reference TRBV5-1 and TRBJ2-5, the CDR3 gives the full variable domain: KAGVTQTPRYLIKTRGQQVTLSCSPISGHRSVSWYQQTPGQGLQFLFEYFSETQRNKGNFPGRFSGRQFSNSRSEMNVSTLELGDSALYLCASSLVSSQETQYFGPGTRLLVL.

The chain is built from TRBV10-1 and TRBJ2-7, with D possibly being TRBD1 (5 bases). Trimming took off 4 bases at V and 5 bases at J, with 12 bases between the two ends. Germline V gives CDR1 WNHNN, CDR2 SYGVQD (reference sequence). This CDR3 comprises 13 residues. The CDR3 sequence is CASSGQSRDEQYF. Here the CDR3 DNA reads TGCGCCAGCAGTGGACAGTCCCGGGACGAGCAGTACTTC.

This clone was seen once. CDR3 DNA: TGTGCCAGCAGACAGGGGCTCGGAAACATTCAGTACTTC. This translates into CASRQGLGNIQYF. The chain is built from TRBV2 and TRBJ2-4; TRBD1 matches at 7 bases. J gave up 6 bases and V 6 bases, and 5 bases lay outside the gene matches. The CDR3 is made up of 13 amino acids. In germline, CDR1 is SNHLY, CDR2 FYNNEI.

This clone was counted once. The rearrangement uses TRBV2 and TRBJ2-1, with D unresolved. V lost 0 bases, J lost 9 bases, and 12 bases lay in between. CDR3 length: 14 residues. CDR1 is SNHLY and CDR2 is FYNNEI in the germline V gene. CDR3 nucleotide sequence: TGTGCCAGCAGTGAAGCGCTTCCTTCCAGTGAGCAGTTCTTC. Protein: CASSEALPSSEQFF.

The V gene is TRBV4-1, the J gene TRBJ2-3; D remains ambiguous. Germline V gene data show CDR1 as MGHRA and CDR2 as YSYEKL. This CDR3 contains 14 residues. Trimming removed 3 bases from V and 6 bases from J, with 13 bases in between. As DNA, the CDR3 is TGCGCCAGCAGCCAGGCCGGGTCCCGGGATACGCAGTATTTT. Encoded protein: CASSQAGSRDTQYF.

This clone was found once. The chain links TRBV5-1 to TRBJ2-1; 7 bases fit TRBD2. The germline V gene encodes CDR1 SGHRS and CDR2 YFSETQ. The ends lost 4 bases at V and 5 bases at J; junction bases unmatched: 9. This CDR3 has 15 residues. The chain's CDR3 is CASSPGTKAHNEQFF. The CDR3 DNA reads TGCGCCAGCAGCCCCGGGACTAAGGCACACAATGAGCAGTTCTTC. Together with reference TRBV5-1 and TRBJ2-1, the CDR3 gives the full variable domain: KAGVTQTPRYLIKTRGQQVTLSCSPISGHRSVSWYQQTPGQGLQFLFEYFSETQRNKGNFPGRFSGRQFSNSRSEMNVSTLELGDSALYLCASSPGTKAHNEQFFGPGTRLTVL.